The sequence of this TCR beta chain was determined in a study of T-cell reconstitution after alpha-beta-depleted transplantation in children. Notes on the study in general: For some patients, TCRbeta diversity was high at day 60 because of recipient T cells and thymic progenitors that survived.

In the case of this clonotype: Its antigen is unidentified.

The library targeted TCRbeta and was prepared with unique molecular identifiers. TCRdb re-called the PCR reads through MiXCR, storing one row per CDR3 protein. The sample includes 800,000 to 1,000,000 distinct CDR3 sequences, about 26% of them seen just once. The CDR3 consists of 15 residues. After removal of 3 bases from V and 8 bases from J, the junction contained 7 bases not matched to a gene. Germline values: CDR1 SGHVS, CDR2 FNYEAQ. This chain joins TRBV7-6 and TRBJ1-4, with 9 bases that match TRBD1. The receptor was derived from a boy under two years old who had a stem cell transplant for SCID, so the T cells may come from the graft donor. This sample comprised PBMCs, mostly from graft donor cells, obtained 360 days after TCRalphabeta/CD19-depleted stem cell transplant. This chain's CDR3 is CASSFHGQGREKLFF. The CDR3 DNA reads as TGTGCCAGCAGCTTCCATGGACAGGGGCGGGAAAAACTGTTTTTT.